The present entry profiles one T cell receptor (beta chain) with its context. Its target is unknown. CDR1 and CDR2 from the germline V gene are WNHNN and SYGVQD (reference sequence). Unmatched junction bases numbered 10, after V lost 5 bases and J lost 8 bases. The CDR3 totals 14 residues. TCRdb's copy holds only in-frame clones and misses some; the assay was immunoSEQ multiplex PCR. The table records over 150,000 clones, around 85% of them present only once. These data come from a study of cytomegalovirus exposure and HLA in healthy donors. General study findings and limits: The CMV antigen specificity of a few CMV-associated chains was confirmed through in vitro analysis. According to reports, the classifier identified cytomegalovirus status with high specificity and sensitivity.

It was the approximately 110-subject validation cohort, separate from the approximately 700-subject first cohort, to which the donors belonged. Input material: PBMCs. V is TRBV10-1 and J is TRBJ2-7; 9 nucleotides line up with TRBD1. The TCR originated in a woman aged 30 to 39 in good health and CMV-seronegative. The CDR3, as DNA: TGCGCCAGCAGTCCGACAGGGGGTTCTACGAAGCAGTACTTC. Residues: CASSPTGGSTKQYF.